The clone carrying this TCR beta chain appeared a few times. The junction departs from the called germline gene at one end, perhaps through a read error. These data belong to a study of blood T cell repertoires in COVID-19. Clones were read by immunoSEQ multiplex PCR, and TCRdb kept only the in-frame ones, dropping some. The sample lists 52,000 or so clones, 76% occurring once. The clonotype originates from a man aged 50-60 years with active or convalescent COVID-19. Sequenced material: peripheral blood.

CDR3 nucleotide sequence: TGTGCCAGCAGCCTAGCATCCGATAGCGGGATTAGGTTC. It yields the protein CASSLASDSGIRF. This chain links TRBV7-9 with TRBJ2-7, with 8 bases aligning to TRBD2. Germline-derived CDR1 and CDR2 are SEHNR and FQNEAQ (reference sequence). The CDR3 extends over 13 amino acids.